Following are 6 T cell receptor beta chains from one sample sequenced in a study of blood T cell repertoires in COVID-19. Assay used: immunoSEQ multiplex PCR; TCRdb lists only in-frame clones, some missing. The table has about 250,000 clones, around 86% seen once. Source material: PBMCs or T cells enriched from blood (not recorded which). These receptors originate from a man aged 18 to 29 who had recovered from COVID-19.

The chain is built from TRBV27 and TRBJ1-2, with 7 bases lining up with TRBD1. J lost 8 bases, V lost 5 bases, and 8 bases had no gene match. Germline V gene data show CDR1 as MNHEY and CDR2 as SMNVEV (reference sequence). This CDR3 is 13 amino acids long. Here the CDR3 DNA reads TGTGCCAGCAGTACCAGGGACAGACGGGGCTACACCTTC. It codes for CASSTRDRRGYTF.

The CDR3 DNA sequence: TGTGCCAGCAGTGAACGCCATCATTTGCTCGGCGAGCAGTACTTC. This sequence encodes CASSERHHLLGEQYF. The rearrangement links TRBV2 to TRBJ2-7; D call uncertain. The CDR3 contains 15 residues. Germline V gene data show CDR1 as SNHLY and CDR2 as FYNNEI. V lost 2 bases and J 6 bases, leaving 17 bases between the germline ends.

CDR3 DNA: TGTGCCAGCAGTGAAGCGGCGGCGGCCATATATTTT. Encoded protein: CASSEAAAAIYF. The rearrangement uses TRBV6-1 and TRBJ1-3, with D hard to call. The V gene's germline CDR1 is MNHNS and CDR2 SASEGT. V was trimmed by 0 bases and J by 11 bases, leaving 8 bases between them. CDR3 length: 12 residues.

The table lists this clone with a few counts. V and J are TRBV6-1 and TRBJ2-1; possible D gene TRBD2, 6 bases. The CDR3 consists of 11 residues. V lost 2 bases, J lost 14 bases, and 10 bases lay in between. Germline CDR1 and CDR2: MNHNS and SASEGT. The CDR3 reads CASSESPSEFF. The CDR3, as DNA: TGTGCCAGCAGTGAAAGCCCTAGCGAGTTCTTC.

The rearrangement links TRBV4-1 to TRBJ2-2, with 7 bases matching TRBD1. CDR1 is MGHRA, CDR2 YSYEKL, per germline. V lost 4 bases, J lost 6 bases, and 20 bases stayed unmatched. This CDR3 contains 19 residues. The CDR3 region has the DNA TGCGCCAGCAGCCCTAGCCCTAAGACAGGGTCATCCCCCGCCGGGGAGCTGTTTTTT. Protein product: CASSPSPKTGSSPAGELFF.

The chain joins TRBV4-2 to TRBJ2-5; 10 bases match TRBD2. Per the germline V gene, CDR1 is LGHNA and CDR2 is YNFKEQ. J lost 4 bases, V lost 0 bases, and 5 bases had no gene match. The CDR3 covers 16 residues. CDR3 bases: TGTGCCAGCAGCCAAGATCGGGCTAGCGGGGGAGAGACCCAGTACTTC. Amino acids: CASSQDRASGGETQYF.